These 23 T cell receptor beta chains were sequenced from one sample in a study of long-term antiretroviral therapy in people with HIV. immunoSEQ v3.0 was run at survey level. Generated by immunoSEQ multiplex PCR, the TCRdb table keeps only in-frame clones and is missing some. The repertoire includes 15,000 or so clones, around 73% of them detected once, and approximately 15% sits in the top ten. The material sequenced was unsorted PBMCs, taken approximately 3.4 years after starting antiretroviral therapy. These TCRs come from a woman in her forties with HIV.

The rearrangement uses TRBV6-5 and TRBJ1-6, with D perhaps TRBD1 (5 bases). This CDR3 has 15 amino acids. V was trimmed by 2 bases and J by 7 bases, leaving 12 bases between them. In germline, CDR1 is MNHEY, CDR2 SVGAGI. The CDR3 region has the DNA TGTGCCAGCAGTTACGGTGTGGGGGTGAATTCACCCCTCCACTTT. Its protein is CASSYGVGVNSPLHF.

This sequence joins TRBV5-1 and TRBJ2-3; 8 bases line up with TRBD2. With V trimmed by 4 bases and J by 2 bases, 12 bases remained unmatched. Germline V gene sequence: CDR1 SGHRS, CDR2 YFSETQ. The CDR3 loop spans 17 amino acids. CDR3 DNA sequence: TGCGCCAGCAGCCGGGGGATCGGGGGGGACCACACAGATACGCAGTATTTT. This translates into CASSRGIGGDHTDTQYF.

The chain employs TRBV18 and TRBJ2-7; D possibly corresponds to TRBD1 (6 bases). The CDR3 length is 14 residues. Trimming took off 0 bases at V and 10 bases at J, with 16 bases between the two ends. Germline assignment: CDR1 KGHSH and CDR2 LQKENI. The CDR3 reads CASSPPRTATLQYF. CDR3 sequence (DNA): TGTGCCAGCTCACCACCCCGGACAGCAACACTCCAGTACTTC.

This chain uses TRBV7-9 with TRBJ2-7; no clear D gene. Trimming shortened V by 2 bases and J by 2 bases, and 7 bases separated the two germline ends. CDR3 length: 13 amino acids. Germline loops: CDR1 SEHNR, CDR2 FQNEAQ (reference sequence). CDR3 DNA: TGTGCCAGCAGCTTACCTGGTCCCTACGAGCAGTACTTC. Its protein is CASSLPGPYEQYF.

The chain combines TRBV13 with TRBJ2-3; the match to TRBD2 covers 11 bases. Germline lookup yields CDR1 PRHDT and CDR2 FYEKMQ (reference sequence). The J segment lost 3 bases and the V segment lost 2 bases, leaving 7 bases of the junction unmatched. The CDR3 length is 17 residues. The CDR3 nucleotides are TGTGCCAGCAGCTTAAGAGTAGCGGGGGGGCAGACAGATACGCAGTATTTT. It encodes CASSLRVAGGQTDTQYF.

V usage is TRBV7-2 and J usage is TRBJ2-1; 11 nucleotides align to TRBD2. Germline V gives CDR1 SGHTA, CDR2 FQGNSA. The junction had 5 bases not matched to a gene; V was cut back by 5 bases and J by 5 bases. The CDR3 is 15 residues long. The CDR3 sequence: CASSLSGGAHNEQFF. The CDR3 coding sequence is TGTGCCAGCAGCCTTAGCGGGGGGGCCCACAATGAGCAGTTCTTC. Based on the CDR3 plus reference TRBV7-2 and TRBJ2-1, the full variable domain is GAGVSQSPSNKVTEKGKDVELRCDPISGHTALYWYRQSLGQGLEFLIYFQGNSAPDKSGLPSDRFSAERTGGSVSTLTIQRTQQEDSAVYLCASSLSGGAHNEQFFGPGTRLTVL.

The chain couples TRBV5-6 to TRBJ1-5; 8 nucleotides line up with TRBD1. The CDR3 is made up of 15 amino acids. CDR1 and CDR2 (germline): SGHDT, YYEEEE. V trimming: 3 bases; J trimming: 7 bases; junction bases outside the gene matches: 9. The CDR3 loop reads CASSSDGQGGQPQHF. CDR3 in DNA: TGTGCCAGCAGCTCGGACGGACAGGGTGGCCAGCCCCAGCATTTT.

The chain links TRBV18 to TRBJ2-7; maybe TRBD2 (5 bases). This CDR3 comprises 13 residues. V shed 3 bases and J shed 0 bases, with 6 bases lying between them. The germline V gene has CDR1 KGHSH and CDR2 LQKENI. The CDR3 coding sequence is TGTGCCAGCTCACCCAGCGGCTCCTACGAGCAGTACTTC. This translates into CASSPSGSYEQYF.

The genes are TRBV27 and TRBJ1-3, with D perhaps matching TRBD1 (5 bases). Between the trimmed V and J ends, which lost 6 bases and 4 bases, there was a span of 13 bases. The CDR3 runs 14 residues. CDR1 is MNHEY and CDR2 is SMNVEV in the germline V gene (reference sequence). The CDR3 reads CASRGSGTGNTIYF. The CDR3 nucleotides are TGTGCCAGCAGGGGGTCGGGGACCGGAAACACCATATATTTT.

The chain employs TRBV5-4 and TRBJ1-3; D is unclear. Per the germline V gene, CDR1 is SGHNT and CDR2 is YYREEE (reference sequence). Trimming left V 4 bases short and J 4 bases short, with 18 bases between. The CDR3 is made up of 16 amino acids. The CDR3 DNA reads TGTGCCAGCAGCCTTACCGCCGGGGTTGGCGGAAACACCATATATTTT. It is translated as CASSLTAGVGGNTIYF.

The genes are TRBV6-6 and TRBJ1-2; tentatively, D is TRBD1 (6 bases). Germline loops: CDR1 MNHNY, CDR2 SVGAGI (reference sequence). Trimming cost V 3 bases and J 3 bases, with 17 bases left between them. The CDR3 is 16 residues long. CDR3 nucleotide sequence: TGTGCCAGCAGTTATCTTACAGGGCCGACGGACTATGGCTACACCTTC. Its protein is CASSYLTGPTDYGYTF.

The gene calls are TRBV30 and TRBJ2-7; D possibly corresponds to TRBD1 (6 bases). The CDR3 runs to 13 residues. V shed 3 bases and J shed 10 bases, with 19 bases lying between them. Per germline, CDR1 GTSNPN and CDR2 SVGIG (reference sequence). Here the CDR3 DNA reads TGTGCCTGGAGCCCGGGACAAATAGGCGGACAGTACTTC. It encodes CAWSPGQIGGQYF.

J is TRBJ2-1 and V is TRBV27, with 8 positions matching TRBD1. Germline V CDR1 and CDR2: MNHEY, SMNVEV (reference sequence). The V segment lost 2 bases and the J segment 8 bases; nucleotides outside the gene matches: 8. The CDR3 is 15 amino acids. The CDR3, as DNA: TGTGCCAGCAGTTTAGCCGGACAGGGACCATATGAGCAGTTCTTC. It specifies CASSLAGQGPYEQFF.

V usage is TRBV9 and J usage is TRBJ2-5; 14 bases fit TRBD2. Trimming took 4 bases from V and 2 from J; bases not matched to a gene: 7. Germline V CDR1 and CDR2: SGDLS, YYNGEE. The CDR3 runs 17 residues. This CDR3 is CASSPGTSGGGQETQYF. DNA for the CDR3: TGTGCCAGCAGCCCCGGGACTAGCGGGGGTGGGCAAGAGACCCAGTACTTC.

The CDR3 is CSVTVTGGASWANEKLFF. Written as DNA, the CDR3 is TGCAGCGTGACGGTGACAGGGGGCGCGTCTTGGGCTAATGAAAAACTGTTTTTT. V usage is TRBV29-1 and J usage is TRBJ1-4, with 10 bases aligning to TRBD1. Trimming at V came to 6 bases and at J to 3 bases, leaving 16 bases not matched to a gene. The CDR3 sequence is 18 residues long. Germline CDR1 SQVTM, CDR2 ANQGSEA.

The chain carries TRBV7-9 and TRBJ1-1; D not resolved. Germline V lookup: CDR1 SEHNR, CDR2 FQNEAQ (reference sequence). The CDR3 is 15 amino acids. Trimming shortened V by 1 base and J by 1 base, and 10 bases separated the two germline ends. For the CDR3, the DNA is TGTGCCAGCAGCTTAGAGTTCCCCAAGAACACTGAAGCTTTCTTT. Its translation: CASSLEFPKNTEAFF.

This clone has a handful of counts. DNA for the CDR3: TGTGCCACCAGCAGAGATAGGGCAGGGGGCTCCTATGGCTACACCTTC. It specifies CATSRDRAGGSYGYTF. This chain uses TRBV15 with TRBJ1-2; 8 bases are shared with TRBD1. CDR1 and CDR2 (germline): LNHNV, YYDKDF (reference sequence). The CDR3 is made up of 16 amino acids. After removal of 0 bases from V and 4 bases from J, the junction contained 7 bases not matched to a gene.

This clone showed up just once. This chain uses TRBV5-1 with TRBJ1-1; 8 bases align to TRBD1. V dropped 0 bases and J dropped 6; count of bases not matched to a gene: 7. The germline V gene encodes CDR1 SGHRS and CDR2 YFSETQ. The CDR3 consists of 15 residues. This chain's CDR3 is CASSLGTGQVAEAFF. CDR3 nucleotide sequence: TGCGCCAGCAGCTTGGGGACAGGGCAGGTCGCTGAAGCTTTCTTT.

The chain carries TRBV27 and TRBJ2-3; TRBD2 aligns across 12 bases. This CDR3 is built from 15 residues. The germline V gene has CDR1 MNHEY and CDR2 SMNVEV (reference sequence). Trimming removed 6 bases from V and 1 base from J; junction bases left unmatched: 2. The CDR3 nucleotides read TGTGCCAGCAGGCTAGCGGGGGGGCGCACAGATACGCAGTATTTT. It codes for CASRLAGGRTDTQYF.

This chain connects TRBV30 to TRBJ2-1; 10 positions match TRBD2. With V trimmed by 4 bases and J by 4 bases, 7 bases remained unmatched. The CDR3 loop spans 15 amino acids. Germline V gives CDR1 GTSNPN, CDR2 SVGIG (reference sequence). CDR3 region: CAWTSGGSLYNEQFF. For the CDR3, the DNA is TGTGCCTGGACTAGCGGGGGATCCCTGTACAATGAGCAGTTCTTC.

J is TRBJ1-1 and V is TRBV5-6; D is ambiguous. The CDR3 sequence is 11 residues long. Per germline, CDR1 SGHDT and CDR2 YYEEEE. The V end was cut by 3 bases, the J end by 3 bases, with 3 bases between. The CDR3 coding sequence is TGTGCCAGCAGCTATGACACTGAAGCTTTCTTT. Its protein is CASSYDTEAFF.

This rearrangement joins TRBV30 to TRBJ1-5, with unresolved D. Germline lookup yields CDR1 GTSNPN and CDR2 SVGIG (reference sequence). With 0 bases removed from V and 4 bases from J, the gap between germline ends came to 7 bases. This CDR3 is 13 amino acids long. CDR3 loop: CAWSVEQNQPQHF. The CDR3 DNA follows: TGTGCCTGGAGTGTAGAGCAAAATCAGCCCCAGCATTTT.

Only one count was recorded for this clone. This chain uses TRBV5-5 with TRBJ1-3, with 9 nucleotides matching TRBD1. CDR3 length: 19 residues. V was pared by 4 bases and J by 0 bases, with 14 bases of the junction left unmatched. CDR1 and CDR2 (germline): SGHKS, YYEKEE (reference sequence). Here the CDR3 reads CASSRASTGGYISGNTIYF. CDR3 in DNA: TGTGCCAGCAGCCGAGCCTCAACAGGGGGCTACATCTCTGGAAACACCATATATTTT.